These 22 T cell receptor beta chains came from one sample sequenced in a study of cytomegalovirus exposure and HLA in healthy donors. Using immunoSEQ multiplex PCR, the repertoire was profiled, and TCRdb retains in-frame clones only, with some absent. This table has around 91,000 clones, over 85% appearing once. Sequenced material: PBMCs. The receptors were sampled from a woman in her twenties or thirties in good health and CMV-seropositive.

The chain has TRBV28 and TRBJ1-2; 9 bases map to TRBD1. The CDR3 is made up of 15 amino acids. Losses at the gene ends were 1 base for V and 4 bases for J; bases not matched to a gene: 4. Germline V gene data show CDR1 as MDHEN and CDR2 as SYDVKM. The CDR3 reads CASSLFGQGSYGYTF. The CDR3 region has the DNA TGTGCCAGCAGTTTATTCGGACAGGGGAGCTATGGCTACACCTTC.

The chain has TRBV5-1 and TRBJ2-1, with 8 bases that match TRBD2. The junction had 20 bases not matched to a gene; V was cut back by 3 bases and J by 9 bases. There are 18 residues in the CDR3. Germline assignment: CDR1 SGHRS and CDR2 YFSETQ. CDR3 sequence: CASSSEYRAGGRKGEQFF. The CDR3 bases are TGCGCCAGCAGCTCGGAATACAGGGCAGGCGGGAGGAAGGGTGAGCAGTTCTTC.

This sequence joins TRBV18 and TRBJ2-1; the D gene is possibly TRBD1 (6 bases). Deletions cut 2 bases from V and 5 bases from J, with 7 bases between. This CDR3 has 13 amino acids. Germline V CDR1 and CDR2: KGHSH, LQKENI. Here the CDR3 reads CASSPRQDNEQFF. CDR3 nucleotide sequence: TGTGCCAGCTCACCAAGACAGGACAATGAGCAGTTCTTC.

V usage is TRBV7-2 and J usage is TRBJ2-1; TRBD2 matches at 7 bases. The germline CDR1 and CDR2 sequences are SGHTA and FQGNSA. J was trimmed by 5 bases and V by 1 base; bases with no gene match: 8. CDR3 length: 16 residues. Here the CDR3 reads CASSLGPSGRHNEQFF. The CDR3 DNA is TGTGCCAGCAGCTTAGGGCCTAGCGGCAGACACAATGAGCAGTTCTTC.

This chain's CDR3 is CASSLGDWSYNEQFF. CDR3 bases: TGTGCCAGCAGCTTGGGAGATTGGTCGTACAATGAGCAGTTCTTC. The chain uses TRBV7-2 and TRBJ2-1, with D possibly being TRBD2 (5 bases). CDR1 is SGHTA, CDR2 FQGNSA, per germline. The CDR3 is 15 residues long. Trimming removed 3 bases at V and 4 bases at J, with 13 bases between.

CDR3 coding DNA: TGTGCCAGCAGTACGAGGGAAGCCGGGGAGCTGTTTTTT. It specifies CASSTREAGELFF. This chain connects TRBV6-5 to TRBJ2-2, with a weak D call TRBD2 (5 bases). Germline CDR1 and CDR2: MNHEY and SVGAGI. The CDR3 consists of 13 residues. V was cut by 5 bases and J by 6 bases, with 10 bases left in between.

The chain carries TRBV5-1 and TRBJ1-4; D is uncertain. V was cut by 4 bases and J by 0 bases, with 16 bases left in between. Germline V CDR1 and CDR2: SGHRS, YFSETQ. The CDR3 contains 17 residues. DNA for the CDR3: TGCGCCAGCAGCCCTGCTGGTTCAGGTGCAACTAATGAAAAACTGTTTTTT. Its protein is CASSPAGSGATNEKLFF.

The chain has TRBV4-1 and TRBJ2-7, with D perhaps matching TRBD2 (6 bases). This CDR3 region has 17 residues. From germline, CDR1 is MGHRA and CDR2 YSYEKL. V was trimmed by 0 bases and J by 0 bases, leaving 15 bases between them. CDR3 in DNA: TGCGCCAGCAGCCAAGACTCGACTAGGGTGAGCTCCTACGAGCAGTACTTC. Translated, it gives CASSQDSTRVSSYEQYF.

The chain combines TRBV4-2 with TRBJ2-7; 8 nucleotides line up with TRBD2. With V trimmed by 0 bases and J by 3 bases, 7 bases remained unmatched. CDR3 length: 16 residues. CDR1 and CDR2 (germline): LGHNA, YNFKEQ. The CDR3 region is CASSQERSSGSYEQYF. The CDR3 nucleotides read TGTGCCAGCAGCCAAGAGAGGTCCAGCGGGAGCTACGAGCAGTACTTC.

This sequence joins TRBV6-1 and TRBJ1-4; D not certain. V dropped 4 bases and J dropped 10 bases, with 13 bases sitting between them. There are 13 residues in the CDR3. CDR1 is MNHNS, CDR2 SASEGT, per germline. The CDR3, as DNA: TGTGCCAGCAGTGTTAGAGGGATCGGAAAACTGTTTTTT. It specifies CASSVRGIGKLFF.

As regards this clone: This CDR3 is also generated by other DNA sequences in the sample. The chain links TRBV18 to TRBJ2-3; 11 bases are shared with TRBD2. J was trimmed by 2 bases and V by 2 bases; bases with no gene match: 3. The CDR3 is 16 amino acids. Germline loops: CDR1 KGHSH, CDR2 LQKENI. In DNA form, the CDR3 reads TGTGCCAGCTCACCAGGGACTAGCGGATACACAGATACGCAGTATTTT. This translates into CASSPGTSGYTDTQYF.

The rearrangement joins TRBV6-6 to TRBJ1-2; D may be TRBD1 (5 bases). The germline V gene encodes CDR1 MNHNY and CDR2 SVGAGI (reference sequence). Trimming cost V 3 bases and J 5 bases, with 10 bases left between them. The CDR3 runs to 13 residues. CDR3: CASSYQGDYGYTF. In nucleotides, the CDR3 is TGTGCCAGCAGTTATCAAGGGGATTATGGCTACACCTTC.

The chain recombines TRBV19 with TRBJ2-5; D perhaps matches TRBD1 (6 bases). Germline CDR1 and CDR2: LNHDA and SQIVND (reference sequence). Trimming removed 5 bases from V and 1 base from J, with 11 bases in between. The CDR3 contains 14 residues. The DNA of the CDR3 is TGTGCCAGTAGTGCGGACAGAAGCCAAGAGACCCAGTACTTC. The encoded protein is CASSADRSQETQYF.

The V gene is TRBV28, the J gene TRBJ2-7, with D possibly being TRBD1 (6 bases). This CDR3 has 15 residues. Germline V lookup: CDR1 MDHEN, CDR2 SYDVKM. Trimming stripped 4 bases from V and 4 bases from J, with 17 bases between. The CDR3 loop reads CASSYRVADGYEQYF. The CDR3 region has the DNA TGTGCCAGCAGTTACAGGGTCGCGGATGGATACGAGCAGTACTTC.

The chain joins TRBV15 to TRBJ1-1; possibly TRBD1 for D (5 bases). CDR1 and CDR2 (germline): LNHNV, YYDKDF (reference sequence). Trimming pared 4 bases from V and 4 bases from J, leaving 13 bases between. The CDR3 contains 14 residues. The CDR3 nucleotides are TGTGCCACCAGCAACGGAGGGGAGATCACTGAAGCTTTCTTT. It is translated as CATSNGGEITEAFF.

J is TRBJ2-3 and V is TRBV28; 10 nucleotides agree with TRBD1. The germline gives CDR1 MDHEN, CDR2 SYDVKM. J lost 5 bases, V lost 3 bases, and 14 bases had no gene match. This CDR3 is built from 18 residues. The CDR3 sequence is CASSFPTHGTGVGDTQYF. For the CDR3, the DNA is TGTGCCAGCAGTTTTCCAACTCACGGGACAGGGGTTGGAGATACGCAGTATTTT.

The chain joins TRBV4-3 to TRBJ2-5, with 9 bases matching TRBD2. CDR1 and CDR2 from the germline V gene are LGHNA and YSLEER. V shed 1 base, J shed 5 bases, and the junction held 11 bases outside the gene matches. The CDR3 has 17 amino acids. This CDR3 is CASSQAFASGNMETQYF. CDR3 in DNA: TGCGCCAGCAGCCAAGCGTTCGCTAGCGGGAATATGGAGACCCAGTACTTC.

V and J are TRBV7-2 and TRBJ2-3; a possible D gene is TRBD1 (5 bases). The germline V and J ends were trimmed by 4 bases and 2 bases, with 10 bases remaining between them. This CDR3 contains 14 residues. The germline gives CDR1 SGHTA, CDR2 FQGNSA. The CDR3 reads CASSSGQLTDTQYF. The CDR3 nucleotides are TGTGCCAGCAGCTCAGGGCAGCTCACAGATACGCAGTATTTT. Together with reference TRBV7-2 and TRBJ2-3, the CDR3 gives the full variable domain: GAGVSQSPSNKVTEKGKDVELRCDPISGHTALYWYRQSLGQGLEFLIYFQGNSAPDKSGLPSDRFSAERTGGSVSTLTIQRTQQEDSAVYLCASSSGQLTDTQYFGPGTRLTVL.

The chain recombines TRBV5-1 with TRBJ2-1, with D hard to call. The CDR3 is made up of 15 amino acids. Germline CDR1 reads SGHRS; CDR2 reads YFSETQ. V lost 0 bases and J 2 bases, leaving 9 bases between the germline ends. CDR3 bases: TGCGCCAGCAGCTTGGCACGCACTACCTACAATGAGCAGTTCTTC. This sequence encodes CASSLARTTYNEQFF. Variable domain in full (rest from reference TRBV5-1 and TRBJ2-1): KAGVTQTPRYLIKTRGQQVTLSCSPISGHRSVSWYQQTPGQGLQFLFEYFSETQRNKGNFPGRFSGRQFSNSRSEMNVSTLELGDSALYLCASSLARTTYNEQFFGPGTRLTVL.

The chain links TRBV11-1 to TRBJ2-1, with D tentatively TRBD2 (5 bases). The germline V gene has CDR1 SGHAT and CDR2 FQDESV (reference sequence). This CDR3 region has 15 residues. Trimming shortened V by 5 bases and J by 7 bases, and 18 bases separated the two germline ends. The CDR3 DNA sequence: TGTGCCAGCAGCCCAGGACCCATGGGGAGAAATGAGCAGTTCTTC. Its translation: CASSPGPMGRNEQFF.

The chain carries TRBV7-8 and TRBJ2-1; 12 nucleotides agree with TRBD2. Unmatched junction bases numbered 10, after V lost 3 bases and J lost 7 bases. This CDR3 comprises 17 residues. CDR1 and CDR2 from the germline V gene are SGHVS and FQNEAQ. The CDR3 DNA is TGTGCCAGCAGCTTCCGGACTAGCGGGATATCTAGGAATGAGCAGTTCTTC. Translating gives CASSFRTSGISRNEQFF. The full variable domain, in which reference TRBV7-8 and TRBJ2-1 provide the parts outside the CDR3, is GAGVSQSPRYKVAKRGQDVALRCDPISGHVSLFWYQQALGQGPEFLTYFQNEAQLDKSGLPSDRFFAERPEGSVSTLKIQRTQQEDSAVYLCASSFRTSGISRNEQFFGPGTRLTVL.

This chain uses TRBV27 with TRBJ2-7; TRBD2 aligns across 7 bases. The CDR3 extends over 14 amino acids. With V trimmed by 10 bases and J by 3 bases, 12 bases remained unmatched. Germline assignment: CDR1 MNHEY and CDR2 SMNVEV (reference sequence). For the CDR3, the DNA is TGTGCCACGACAACGATAGCGGGCGACTACGAGCAGTACTTC. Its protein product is CATTTIAGDYEQYF.